The T cell receptor beta chain described here comes from a study of cytomegalovirus exposure and HLA in healthy donors. Germline V gene sequence: CDR1 LNHDA, CDR2 SQIVND (reference sequence). Trimming at V came to 7 bases and at J to 5 bases, leaving 11 bases not matched to a gene. This CDR3 has 16 amino acids. With 60 Vbeta and 13 Jbeta primers, the PCR was carried out. Only in-frame clones appear in the TCRdb table, and some are missing; sequencing was by immunoSEQ multiplex PCR. The sample has 200,000 to 250,000 clones; approximately 78% are singletons. The chain uses TRBV19 and TRBJ2-5; 12 positions match TRBD2. Sequenced sample: PBMCs. This TCR came from a woman aged 40 to 50 in good health and CMV-seronegative. CDR3 sequence (DNA): TGTGCCAGTACCCGGCGACTAGCGGGAGTAGGGGAGACCCAGTACTTC. Translated: CASTRRLAGVGETQYF.